This T cell receptor (beta chain) was sequenced in a study of regulatory and conventional T cells in RAG deficiency (dated by TCRdb to 2017 to 2019). General notes on the study: To compare the diversity and composition of the repertoires of Treg, conventional CD4+ and CD8+ T cells between RAG-deficient patients and healthy controls, the study applied high-throughput TCR beta sequencing. Broad study findings and their caveats: Unique TCR beta sequences from Treg cells were roughly 100-fold fewer in Omenn syndrome and CID/AS patients than controls, versus approximately 10-fold for other subsets. All patient T-cell subsets had shorter CDR3 lengths; Omenn syndrome patients showed >80% Treg-Tconv repertoire overlap at nucleotide and amino acid level. RAG-deficient patients showed markedly lower Shannon entropy and higher Simpson indices than control T-cell subpopulations. The CD25-high CD127-low cells sorted from Omenn syndrome patients may be peripherally activated cells rather than true Treg cells. Some T-cell subset analyses were not performed for some subjects.

Regulatory T cells were purified from blood as CD4+CD25-high CD127-low cells before genomic DNA extraction. Several healthy control donors were used as the comparison group for repertoire analyses. To prepare the library, the immunoSEQ multiplex PCR assay was applied. Genomic DNA from the sorted T-cell subsets was used to amplify rearranged TCR beta chain products, which were then sequenced. In the original analysis: Shannon entropy and Simpson indices were used to quantify the repertoire diversity of productive TCR beta rearrangements. To gauge clonal expansion, the frequencies of the 100 most abundant productive TCR beta clonotypes among total reads were added together. The TRB repertoires were scored with a self-reactivity index that is based on amino acid usage at CDR3beta positions 6 and 7. Two-way ANOVA was used for repertoire analyses, and Student t or Mann-Whitney tests were used for flow cytometric analyses. TCRdb obtained this table from immuneACCESS and retained in-frame rearrangements with V and J assigned. These tables miss some clones; where compared with another copy, unresolved V genes account for less than half of the shortfall, and the remainder is unexplained. That table gives V, J and clone size, and the DNA gave D and trimming. The table for this sample lists 10,000 to 15,000 clones; approximately 93% of them were counted only once. In total, the top ten clones hold approximately 1.5% of the sample.

To note about this clone: Its antigen is not yet known. No much larger clonotype is one base removed from it; base qualities were not supplied.

The CDR3, from cysteine to phenylalanine, totals 19 residues. Only the CDR3 region is kept as DNA, spanning 57 bases read in frame from base 1. The junction shows trimming of 4 bases on V and 5 bases on J, and the gene matches do not reach 15 bases of it. According to the germline V gene, CDR1 reads SGHRS and CDR2 reads YFSETQ. In addition, the sample was reused for a study of regulatory T cells. The second source states: The multiplex PCR used 52 forward TRBV primers and 13 reverse TRBJ primers, with assay-based and computational corrections for amplification bias. In patients, repertoires had restricted unique TRB V-J pairs and skewed V and J gene usage, with regulatory T cells showing the most marked changes. The study compared T-cell receptor beta repertoires of sorted regulatory, conventional CD4+ and CD8+ T cells in CD3G-deficient patients with those in healthy controls. Peripheral blood mononuclear cells were isolated by Ficoll density separation. Rearranged TRB loci were amplified from genomic DNA by multiplex PCR within the immunoSEQ assay. TRB amplicons were sequenced on an Illumina HiSeq platform. Custom algorithms error-filtered the raw sequences and aligned them to reference gene sequences, after which the immunoSEQ online tools were used for analysis. Frequencies of productive and nonproductive TRB rearrangements were evaluated among both unique and total sequences. Group comparisons used t tests, Mann-Whitney tests or two-way ANOVA run in Prism software.

The TCR was taken from a human donor in good health. The chain is encoded by TRBV5-1 joined to TRBJ2-3, with 14 middle bases fitting TRBD2. Sequenced: CD127- CD25+ CD4+ Tregs sorted from blood. The CDR3 corresponds to CASSRDSRLAGGHRDTQYF. The DNA is TGCGCCAGCAGCCGAGACAGCAGACTAGCGGGGGGGCATAGAGATACGCAGTATTTT.